These 19 T cell receptor beta chains were all obtained from the same sample, sequenced in a study of read filtering for tumor transcriptome and immune sequencing. This library used 300 to 450 ng RNA and molecular barcoded adaptors spanning alpha/delta and beta/gamma chains. One entry per CDR3 protein results from TCRdb running MiXCR on the reads. The table lists approximately 93,000 distinct CDR3 sequences, approximately 21% of them singletons. Material for sequencing was a population of CD138-negative cells sorted from bone marrow. Receptor source: a donor aged 40 or over with multiple myeloma.

This chain uses TRBV5-1 with TRBJ1-1; D remains ambiguous. V was clipped by 1 base and J by 0 bases, with 13 bases between them. The CDR3 runs 16 residues. Germline CDR1 and CDR2: SGHRS and YFSETQ. The CDR3 DNA is TGCGCCAGCAGCTTGAGGCCACAAAGCTTGAACACTGAAGCTTTCTTT. As protein: CASSLRPQSLNTEAFF.

This clonotype was seen repeatedly, ten times or more. This chain uses TRBV5-5 with TRBJ2-2; no definite D call. The CDR3 consists of 16 residues. V was pared by 4 bases and J by 0 bases, with 13 bases between. In germline, CDR1 is SGHKS, CDR2 YYEKEE (reference sequence). The CDR3 nucleotides are TGTGCCAGCAGCCACCCTAGGAGCGCGAACACCGGGGAGCTGTTTTTT. It specifies CASSHPRSANTGELFF.

This rearrangement joins TRBV20-1 to TRBJ1-5; TRBD1 is a possible D gene (5 bases). Germline assignment: CDR1 DFQATT and CDR2 SNEGSKA (reference sequence). V shed 3 bases and J shed 3 bases, with 9 bases lying between them. CDR3 length: 13 residues. The CDR3 bases are TGCAGTGCTAGGATACAGGACAATCAGCCCCAGCATTTT. Translation gives CSARIQDNQPQHF.

Worth noting for this clonotype: It may be a read error: a sequence one base away is much more abundant. The rearrangement joins TRBV7-2 to TRBJ2-1; 7 nucleotides align to TRBD2. From germline, CDR1 is SGHTA and CDR2 FQGNSA. CDR3 size: 14 residues. CDR3 loop: CASSPEGGGNEKFF. The DNA for the CDR3 is TGTGCCAGCAGCCCGGAAGGCGGGGGAAATGAGAAGTTCTTC. The entire variable domain, with the rest obtained from reference TRBV7-2 and TRBJ2-1, is as follows: GAGVSQSPSNKVTEKGKDVELRCDPISGHTALYWYRQSLGQGLEFLIYFQGNSAPDKSGLPSDRFSAERTGGSVSTLTIQRTQQEDSAVYLCASSPEGGGNEKFFGPGTRLTVL.

This clonotype has a handful of counts. The CDR3 nucleotides are TGTGCCAGCAGTATGGGGGGGCCGCGGTTTGATACGCAGTATTTT. It encodes CASSMGGPRFDTQYF. The V call is TRBV28, the J call TRBJ2-3; maybe TRBD2 (7 bases). Deletions cut 5 bases from V and 6 bases from J, with 18 bases between. The CDR3 extends over 15 amino acids. Germline V lookup: CDR1 MDHEN, CDR2 SYDVKM.

On this clonotype: With a far larger clone one base away, a read error is the likely cause. The J gene is TRBJ2-1, the V gene TRBV5-1; TRBD1 is a possible D gene (6 bases). Germline CDR1 reads SGHRS; CDR2 reads YFSETQ. The CDR3 runs 12 residues. CDR3 loop: CVSSLDSNEQFF. The CDR3 coding sequence is TGTGTCAGCAGCTTGGACAGCAATGAGCAGTTCTTC.

The sample holds many counts of this clonotype. The rearrangement links TRBV20-1 to TRBJ1-5; maybe TRBD1 (6 bases). Germline V CDR1 and CDR2: DFQATT, SNEGSKA (reference sequence). The CDR3 sequence is 16 residues long. The V end lost 0 bases, the J end lost 2 bases, and 14 bases lay between the germline ends. The CDR3 DNA follows: TGCAGTGCTAGAGAAAGGGGGGGCGTAGGCAATCAGCCCCAGCATTTT. It codes for CSARERGGVGNQPQHF.

This clonotype was seen many times. The chain joins TRBV7-9 to TRBJ1-5, with 12 bases that match TRBD1. J gave up 7 bases and V 4 bases, and 8 bases lay outside the gene matches. This CDR3 has 16 residues. CDR1 is SEHNR and CDR2 is FQNEAQ in the germline V gene (reference sequence). DNA for the CDR3: TGTGCCAGCAGCTCTACGCGGGACAGGGGGCTCCAGCCCCAGCATTTT. It translates to CASSSTRDRGLQPQHF. The full variable domain, with the rest looked up from reference TRBV7-9 and TRBJ1-5, is DTGVSQNPRHKITKRGQNVTFRCDPISEHNRLYWYRQTLGQGPEFLTYFQNEAQLEKSRLLSDRFSAERPKGSFSTLEIQRTEQGDSAMYLCASSSTRDRGLQPQHFGDGTRLSIL.

This clonotype was seen ten or more times. The CDR3 DNA reads TGTGCCAGCAGTCCCGGGACTAGCGGGGGTAAGCAGTACTTC. Translation: CASSPGTSGGKQYF. This rearrangement joins TRBV2 to TRBJ2-7; 14 positions agree with TRBD2. The CDR3 runs to 14 residues. The V segment lost 5 bases and the J segment 8 bases; nucleotides outside the gene matches: 5. Germline V gene data show CDR1 as SNHLY and CDR2 as FYNNEI.

This clonotype has ten or more counts. The CDR3 DNA reads TGCAGTGCTACTAGCGGGGGGCCTCCCACAGATACGCAGTATTTT. It is translated as CSATSGGPPTDTQYF. The chain couples TRBV20-1 to TRBJ2-3; 11 nucleotides align to TRBD2. The V gene's germline CDR1 is DFQATT and CDR2 SNEGSKA (reference sequence). The CDR3 extends over 15 amino acids. The trim removed 4 bases at V and 2 bases at J, leaving 5 bases unmatched.

This clonotype was counted ten times or more. The chain couples TRBV6-1 to TRBJ2-1; 12 bases align to TRBD1. CDR1 and CDR2 from the germline V gene are MNHNS and SASEGT. This CDR3 comprises 15 residues. J lost 10 bases, V lost 2 bases, and 6 bases had no gene match. Here the CDR3 reads CASSERDRGRIEQFF. The DNA for the CDR3 is TGTGCCAGCAGTGAAAGGGACAGGGGGCGCATCGAGCAGTTCTTC.

With respect to this clonotype: No conserved phenylalanine or tryptophan ends this CDR3, so it is likely a read error. The chain carries TRBV28 and TRBJ2-7, with D possibly being TRBD1 or TRBD2 (7 bases each). The CDR3 is 14 amino acids. Trimming left V 3 bases short and J 7 bases short, with 16 bases between. Germline V CDR1 and CDR2: MDHEN, SYDVKM. CDR3 in DNA: TGTGCCAGCAGTTTCAGGGGGGGGGCTGGGGAGCAGTACCTC. It encodes CASSFRGGAGEQYL.

In its sample, this clonotype was seen many times. The rearrangement links TRBV20-1 to TRBJ2-7; 12 bases are shared with TRBD2. CDR1 is DFQATT and CDR2 is SNEGSKA in the germline V gene (reference sequence). Trimming removed 0 bases from V and 3 bases from J; junction bases left unmatched: 3. The CDR3 runs 15 residues. The CDR3 DNA reads TGCAGTGCTAGAGACCGGACTAGCGGGGTCTACGAGCAGTACTTC. Its translation is CSARDRTSGVYEQYF.

In this sample, this clonotype turned up many times. CDR3 sequence reads: CASSGGTGVLNEKLFF. CDR3 DNA: TGCGCCAGCAGCGGTGGGACAGGGGTACTTAATGAAAAACTGTTTTTT. The J gene is TRBJ1-4, the V gene TRBV5-1, with TRBD1 matching 10 bases. The CDR3 consists of 16 residues. V gave up 4 bases and J gave up 4 bases; unmatched junction bases: 7. The germline V gene has CDR1 SGHRS and CDR2 YFSETQ.

The chain combines TRBV5-1 with TRBJ2-7; TRBD1 matches 11 bases. Germline CDR1 reads SGHRS; CDR2 reads YFSETQ. V lost 4 bases to trimming and J lost 1 base; unmatched junction nucleotides: 10. CDR3 length: 17 residues. The CDR3 loop is CASSLDHWDRGSYEQYF. The CDR3 nucleotides read TGCGCCAGCAGCCTAGACCACTGGGACAGGGGGTCCTACGAGCAGTACTTC.

This clonotype has a count of ten or more. V gene TRBV28 combines with J gene TRBJ2-5, with a weak D call TRBD1 (6 bases). Trimming removed 7 bases at V and 4 bases at J, with 13 bases between. This CDR3 contains 13 residues. Germline V CDR1 and CDR2: MDHEN, SYDVKM. The CDR3 spells CASTGAGVETQYF. The CDR3 DNA reads TGTGCCAGCACCGGGGCAGGGGTAGAGACCCAGTACTTC.

This clonotype showed up many times. This chain connects TRBV28 to TRBJ1-6, with D possibly matching TRBD1 (6 bases). Germline CDR1 reads MDHEN; CDR2 reads SYDVKM. The ends were cut back, 5 bases at V and 6 bases at J, with 14 bases in the middle. The CDR3 contains 15 residues. The CDR3 protein is CASSPPQGGNSPLHF. In DNA, the CDR3 is TGTGCCAGCAGTCCCCCACAGGGAGGTAATTCACCCCTCCACTTT. Full variable domain (missing parts from reference TRBV28 and TRBJ1-6): DVKVTQSSRYLVKRTGEKVFLECVQDMDHENMFWYRQDPGLGLRLIYFSYDVKMKEKGDIPEGYSVSREKKERFSLILESASTNQTSMYLCASSPPQGGNSPLHFGNGTRLTVT.

This clonotype showed up many times. The chain joins TRBV2 to TRBJ2-1; D might be TRBD1 (6 bases). V was shortened by 10 bases and J by 7 bases, with 20 bases between the two germline ends. The CDR3 totals 14 residues. Germline CDR1 SNHLY, CDR2 FYNNEI. CDR3 sequence reads: CATKDRLARNEQFF. CDR3 sequence (DNA): TGTGCCACCAAGGACAGATTAGCAAGGAATGAGCAGTTCTTC.

V is TRBV5-1 and J is TRBJ2-5; D assignment may be TRBD1 or TRBD2 (6 bases each). Between the trimmed V and J ends, which lost 4 bases and 0 bases, there was a span of 13 bases. The CDR3 runs to 15 residues. Per germline, CDR1 SGHRS and CDR2 YFSETQ. The CDR3 nucleotides read TGCGCCAGCAGCCATGAGGGGGGCAACCAAGAGACCCAGTACTTC. Residues: CASSHEGGNQETQYF.